A single sample is the source of the 12 T cell receptor beta chains below, sequenced in a study of neoadjuvant anti-PD-1 for oral cavity cancer. Stated time point: after neoadjuvant nivolumab, at surgical resection. TCRdb's table, derived via immunoSEQ multiplex PCR, lists solely in-frame clones and lacks some. The data show roughly 68,000 clones, around 85% seen once. Sequenced material: PBMCs, taken after nivolumab (anti-PD-1) treatment. These receptors all stem from a person aged 35-79 years with oral cavity squamous cell carcinoma.

The chain combines TRBV29-1 with TRBJ2-7; the D is unclear. Trimming took 4 bases from V and 5 from J, leaving 15 bases between them. Germline V gene data show CDR1 as SQVTM and CDR2 as ANQGSEA. The CDR3 spans 13 residues. CDR3 amino acids: CSVVILNTNEQYF. Here the CDR3 DNA reads TGCAGCGTTGTTATCCTTAACACCAACGAGCAGTACTTC.

The rearrangement uses TRBV15 and TRBJ1-2, with a weak D call TRBD1 (6 bases). The CDR3 loop spans 13 amino acids. The germline gives CDR1 LNHNV, CDR2 YYDKDF (reference sequence). Trimming removed 6 bases at V and 3 bases at J, with 11 bases between. Written as DNA, the CDR3 is TGTGCCACCAGAGGGGGGGGCGACTATGGCTACACCTTC. Protein product: CATRGGGDYGYTF. Complete variable domain (other parts from reference TRBV15 and TRBJ1-2): DAMVIQNPRYQVTQFGKPVTLSCSQTLNHNVMYWYQQKSSQAPKLLFHYYDKDFNNEADTPDNFQSRRPNTSFCFLDIRSPGLGDTAMYLCATRGGGDYGYTFGSGTRLTVV.

The chain has TRBV7-9 and TRBJ1-1, with D perhaps TRBD1 (5 bases). Germline V gene lookup returns CDR1 SEHNR and CDR2 FQNEAQ (reference sequence). Trimming took off 5 bases at V and 4 bases at J, with 20 bases between the two ends. CDR3 length: 16 amino acids. The CDR3 reads CASSPPGPEDITEAFF. CDR3 DNA: TGTGCCAGCAGCCCCCCGGGGCCCGAGGATATCACTGAAGCTTTCTTT.

Here the CDR3 reads CSAQGTRSYEQYF. The CDR3 coding sequence is TGCAGCGCACAGGGTACTCGATCCTACGAGCAGTACTTC. This chain uses TRBV29-1 with TRBJ2-7, with D possibly TRBD1 on 6 matching bases. This CDR3 spans 13 amino acids. The germline V and J ends were trimmed by 7 bases and 1 base, with 14 bases remaining between them. Germline V gene data show CDR1 as SQVTM and CDR2 as ANQGSEA.

This clone occurred once. This chain joins TRBV7-2 and TRBJ2-7, with 8 bases aligning to TRBD2. Germline V gene lookup returns CDR1 SGHTA and CDR2 FQGNSA. The CDR3 loop spans 15 amino acids. Trimming at V came to 5 bases and at J to 6 bases, leaving 12 bases not matched to a gene. CDR3 sequence: CASSRNSGTWGEQYF. The CDR3 DNA reads as TGTGCCAGCAGCCGTAATAGCGGGACTTGGGGCGAGCAGTACTTC.

The V call is TRBV4-1, the J call TRBJ2-7; TRBD1 matches 7 bases. This CDR3 spans 13 amino acids. Germline-derived CDR1 and CDR2 are MGHRA and YSYEKL. J was trimmed by 5 bases and V by 6 bases; bases with no gene match: 7. CDR3 sequence (DNA): TGCGCCAGCAGGCATTACGGACAGGACGAGCAGTACTTC. Amino acids: CASRHYGQDEQYF.

A few counts support this clone. In DNA, the CDR3 is TGCAGACCCGGGACAGCCACTGAAGCTTTCTTT. Its protein is CRPGTATEAFF. This chain links TRBV20-1 with TRBJ1-1, with 7 bases fitting TRBD1. In germline, CDR1 is DFQATT, CDR2 SNEGSKA (reference sequence). CDR3 length: 11 amino acids.

The genes are TRBV6-1 and TRBJ2-6, with 9 bases that match TRBD1. CDR3 size: 15 residues. CDR1 and CDR2 (germline): MNHNS, SASEGT. V was pared by 7 bases and J by 4 bases, with 5 bases of the junction left unmatched. The CDR3 bases are TGTGCCAGCATACGGGACAGGGCCGGGGCCAACGTCCTGACTTTC. It codes for CASIRDRAGANVLTF.

The V gene is TRBV5-1, the J gene TRBJ2-5; D possibly matches TRBD1 or TRBD2 (5 bases each). Germline CDR1 reads SGHRS; CDR2 reads YFSETQ. The CDR3 loop spans 14 amino acids. V was shortened by 4 bases and J by 2 bases, with 12 bases between the two germline ends. The CDR3 DNA reads TGCGCCAGCAGCCCGTGGGACGAACAAGAGACCCAGTACTTC. Translating gives CASSPWDEQETQYF. The whole variable domain, filled in from reference TRBV5-1 and TRBJ2-5, reads KAGVTQTPRYLIKTRGQQVTLSCSPISGHRSVSWYQQTPGQGLQFLFEYFSETQRNKGNFPGRFSGRQFSNSRSEMNVSTLELGDSALYLCASSPWDEQETQYFGPGTRLLVL.

The chain carries TRBV19 and TRBJ2-7; 8 bases are a match to TRBD2. The J segment lost 3 bases and the V segment lost 7 bases, leaving 8 bases of the junction unmatched. The CDR3 is 14 residues long. Germline CDR1 is LNHDA and CDR2 is SQIVND (reference sequence). In nucleotides, the CDR3 is TGTGCCAGTAAGCGAGTAGCGGGAAGCTACGAGCAGTACTTC. The encoded protein is CASKRVAGSYEQYF.

The chain has TRBV29-1 and TRBJ1-1, with D unclear. The CDR3 covers 13 residues. CDR1 SQVTM and CDR2 ANQGSEA come from the germline V gene. V was clipped by 2 bases and J by 2 bases, with 9 bases between them. As DNA, the CDR3 is TGCAGCGTTGAACCACAGCTAAACACTGAAGCTTTCTTT. This gives the protein CSVEPQLNTEAFF.

The V gene is TRBV6-5, the J gene TRBJ1-5, with D possibly matching TRBD1 (6 bases). The CDR3 runs to 15 residues. Trimming pared 0 bases from V and 5 bases from J, leaving 11 bases between. CDR1 is MNHEY, CDR2 SVGAGI, per germline. The CDR3 sequence: CASSYSSRGDQPQHF. The CDR3 region has the DNA TGTGCCAGCAGTTACTCTTCCAGGGGAGATCAGCCCCAGCATTTT.